The 14 T cell receptor beta chains reported below all come from one sample, sequenced in a study of glioma-infiltrating T cells. Using RNA template, CDR3s of TCR alpha and beta were amplified with iRepertoire arm-PCR. TCRdb processed the multiplex PCR reads anew with MiXCR; each CDR3 protein has one entry. The sample comprises about 210,000 distinct CDR3 sequences, approximately 30% of which are singletons, and around 21% rests with the top ten. Sample: glioma tissue, nonneoplastic brain tissue, or PBMCs (not recorded which). The receptor set was obtained from a human donor with low-grade glioma or glioblastoma, undergoing nonglioma brain surgery, or in good health (not recorded which).

There are many counts of this clonotype. The chain links TRBV11-1 to TRBJ2-7, with TRBD1 as a possible D gene (5 bases). This CDR3 has 14 residues. In germline, CDR1 is SGHAT, CDR2 FQDESV (reference sequence). V shed 0 bases and J shed 6 bases, with 12 bases lying between them. The CDR3 bases are TGTGCCAGCAGCTTAGCGGTTCAGGGCGGCGAGCAGTACTTC. The encoded protein is CASSLAVQGGEQYF. The variable domain in full, completed from reference TRBV11-1 and TRBJ2-7, reads EAEVAQSPRYKITEKSQAVAFWCDPISGHATLYWYRQILGQGPELLVQFQDESVVDDSQLPKDRFSAERLKGVDSTLKIQPAELGDSAMYLCASSLAVQGGEQYFGPGTRLTVT.

This clonotype showed up many times. The CDR3 loop is CASSQVGGSEAFF. In nucleotides, the CDR3 is TGTGCCAGCAGCCAAGTCGGCGGATCTGAAGCTTTCTTT. The chain employs TRBV14 and TRBJ1-1; no definite D call. The CDR3 contains 13 residues. Per germline, CDR1 SGHDN and CDR2 FVKESK. Between the trimmed V and J ends, which lost 1 base and 6 bases, there was a span of 9 bases.

As for this clonotype: The CDR3 end shows no conserved phenylalanine or tryptophan, and so a read error is likely. No DNA is shown, since the ends of the CDR3 on it are uncertain; the CDR3 is the one TCRdb lists. The genes are TRBV4-3 and TRBJ2-7. The germline gives CDR1 LGHNA, CDR2 YSLEER. The CDR3 length equals 14 residues, ends included. The CDR3 loop reads CASSSEDSPTSLFC.

In regard to this clonotype: Possible read error: a much larger clone is one base away. The chain recombines TRBV7-2 with TRBJ2-7, with 9 bases that match TRBD2. The germline CDR1 and CDR2 sequences are SGHTA and FQGNSA. This CDR3 comprises 14 residues. Trimming removed 1 base from V and 6 bases from J; junction bases left unmatched: 4. CDR3 sequence reads: CASSLGLADCEQYF. In nucleotides, the CDR3 is TGTGCCAGCAGCTTAGGACTAGCGGATTGCGAGCAGTACTTC.

The chain carries TRBV4-3 and TRBJ2-1; 10 bases are shared with TRBD2. Trimming cost V 4 bases and J 6 bases; bases outside gene matches: 3. The CDR3 contains 14 residues. Germline lookup yields CDR1 LGHNA and CDR2 YSLEER. The CDR3 loop is CASSRRLAGNEQFF. DNA for the CDR3: TGCGCCAGCAGCCGGCGACTAGCGGGCAATGAGCAGTTCTTC.

To note about this clonotype: A read error may be the cause here, since a much bigger clone is one base away. This sequence joins TRBV28 and TRBJ2-7; 12 bases fit TRBD2. Losses at the gene ends were 7 bases for V and 0 bases for J; bases not matched to a gene: 10. The CDR3 spans 17 residues. Germline loops: CDR1 MDHEN, CDR2 SYDVKM. The CDR3 is CASIDLLAGGASYEQYF. CDR3 DNA: TGTGCCAGCATAGACCTTCTAGCGGGAGGGGCCTCCTACGAGCAGTACTTC. The whole variable domain, remainder taken from reference TRBV28 and TRBJ2-7, is DVKVTQSSRYLVKRTGEKVFLECVQDMDHENMFWYRQDPGLGLRLIYFSYDVKMKEKGDIPEGYSVSREKKERFSLILESASTNQTSMYLCASIDLLAGGASYEQYFGPGTRLTVT.

A remark on this clonotype: Germline is not matched at one junction end, which may reflect a read error. This chain links TRBV18 with TRBJ2-1; the D is unclear. The last part of the DNA fits TRBJ2-7 better; the J call may be wrong. CDR1 KGHSH and CDR2 LQKENI come from the germline V gene. The CDR3 spans 11 residues. CDR3: CDSSPSYEQYF. In DNA form, the CDR3 reads TGTGACAGCTCTCCCTCCTACGAGCAGTACTTC.

This clonotype appeared many times. The chain combines TRBV29-1 with TRBJ2-7, with 7 bases fitting TRBD1. In germline, CDR1 is SQVTM, CDR2 ANQGSEA. CDR3 size: 12 residues. J lost 5 bases, V lost 7 bases, and 8 bases had no gene match. The CDR3 reads CSGQGPGNEQYF. The DNA of the CDR3 is TGCAGCGGACAGGGTCCTGGGAACGAGCAGTACTTC.

This clonotype was picked up many times. This chain links TRBV6-2 or TRBV6-3 with TRBJ2-1; the match to TRBD2 covers 11 bases. The ends lost 7 bases at V and 4 bases at J; junction bases unmatched: 6. Germline-derived CDR1 and CDR2 are MNHEY and SVGEGT. The CDR3 is made up of 15 amino acids. The CDR3 DNA is TGTGCCAGCACCCTCCGGACTAGCGGGTACAATGAGCAGTTCTTC. This encodes CASTLRTSGYNEQFF.

This clonotype was recorded a few times. The chain uses TRBV5-1 and TRBJ2-3; 9 nucleotides match TRBD2. Looked up from germline, CDR1 is SGHRS and CDR2 is YFSETQ. This CDR3 contains 16 residues. Germline trimming cut 0 bases from V and 6 bases from J; bases unmatched to any gene: 8. The CDR3, as DNA: TGCGCCAGCAGCTTGGGAGCGGGAGGATTTACGGATACGCAGTATTTT. Protein sequence: CASSLGAGGFTDTQYF. Variable domain in full (rest from reference TRBV5-1 and TRBJ2-3): KAGVTQTPRYLIKTRGQQVTLSCSPISGHRSVSWYQQTPGQGLQFLFEYFSETQRNKGNFPGRFSGRQFSNSRSEMNVSTLELGDSALYLCASSLGAGGFTDTQYFGPGTRLTVL.

This clonotype was picked up one time. The rearrangement links TRBV29-1 to TRBJ2-3; D gene uncertain. The V end was cut by 6 bases, the J end by 1 base, with 20 bases between. The CDR3 has 16 residues. CDR1 is SQVTM, CDR2 ANQGSEA, per germline. CDR3 in DNA: TGCAGCGTCAACCCCGCTGGTGAGCGTCGCACAGATACGCAGTATTTT. Translated: CSVNPAGERRTDTQYF.

The chain recombines TRBV28 with TRBJ2-6; D not resolved. The CDR3 runs to 14 residues. V was pared by 3 bases and J by 4 bases, with 7 bases between. Germline V gives CDR1 MDHEN, CDR2 SYDVKM. The CDR3 spells CASSFFWGANVLTF. DNA of the CDR3: TGTGCCAGCAGTTTTTTCTGGGGGGCCAACGTCCTGACTTTC. The complete variable domain, with remaining parts taken from reference TRBV28 and TRBJ2-6, reads DVKVTQSSRYLVKRTGEKVFLECVQDMDHENMFWYRQDPGLGLRLIYFSYDVKMKEKGDIPEGYSVSREKKERFSLILESASTNQTSMYLCASSFFWGANVLTFGAGSRLTVL.

This clonotype was counted ten times or more. The chain couples TRBV6-1 to TRBJ1-6; D may be TRBD1 (6 bases). The V end was cut by 3 bases, the J end by 7 bases, with 10 bases between. This CDR3 has 14 residues. Germline-derived CDR1 and CDR2 are MNHNS and SASEGT. CDR3 residues: CASSDRGANSPLHF. CDR3 nucleotide sequence: TGTGCCAGCAGTGACAGGGGCGCCAATTCACCCCTCCACTTT.

This clonotype was picked up many times. V and J are TRBV7-8 and TRBJ2-2, with a tentative D call TRBD1 (5 bases). The CDR3 sequence is 14 residues long. Trimming took 7 bases from V and 2 from J, leaving 11 bases between them. Germline lookup yields CDR1 SGHVS and CDR2 FQNEAQ. The CDR3 DNA reads as TGTGCCAGCATCCAAGGGGCCAACACCGGGGAGCTGTTTTTT. Its translation is CASIQGANTGELFF.